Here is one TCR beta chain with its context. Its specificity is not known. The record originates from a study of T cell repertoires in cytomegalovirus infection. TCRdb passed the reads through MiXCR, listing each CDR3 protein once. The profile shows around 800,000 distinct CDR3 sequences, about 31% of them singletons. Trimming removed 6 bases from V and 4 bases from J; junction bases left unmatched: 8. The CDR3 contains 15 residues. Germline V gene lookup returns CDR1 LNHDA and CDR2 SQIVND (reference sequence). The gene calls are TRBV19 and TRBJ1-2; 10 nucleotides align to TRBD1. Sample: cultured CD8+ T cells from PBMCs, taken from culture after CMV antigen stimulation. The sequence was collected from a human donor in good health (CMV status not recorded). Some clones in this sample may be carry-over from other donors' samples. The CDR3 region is CASSPHWDRGYGYTF. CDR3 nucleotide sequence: TGTGCCAGTAGCCCTCACTGGGACAGGGGCTATGGCTACACCTTC.